One sample yielded the 9 T cell receptor beta chains listed below, sequenced in a study of blood T cell repertoires in COVID-19. This table comes from immunoSEQ multiplex PCR, and its TCRdb copy is limited to in-frame clones, with some not included. The repertoire holds some 260,000 clones, with over 70% as singletons. What was sequenced was peripheral blood. These receptors all come from a woman in her 70s with COVID-19, enrolled during active disease.

The V call is TRBV9, the J call TRBJ2-1, with D perhaps matching TRBD1 (5 bases). The CDR3 totals 17 residues. V lost 2 bases and J 1 base, leaving 16 bases between the germline ends. Germline V CDR1 and CDR2: SGDLS, YYNGEE. The CDR3 region is CASSVALRELSYNEQFF. The DNA of the CDR3 is TGTGCCAGCAGCGTTGCCCTCAGGGAACTATCCTACAATGAGCAGTTCTTC.

V usage is TRBV30 and J usage is TRBJ1-1; 8 nucleotides match TRBD1. CDR1 GTSNPN and CDR2 SVGIG come from the germline V gene (reference sequence). Trimming took 7 bases from V and 7 from J; bases not matched to a gene: 8. This CDR3 is 12 amino acids long. The CDR3 protein is CAFRTGFSEAFF. CDR3 DNA: TGTGCCTTCCGGACAGGGTTTAGTGAAGCTTTCTTT.

This chain connects TRBV13 to TRBJ2-5, with 8 nucleotides matching TRBD1. The V segment lost 5 bases and the J segment 4 bases; nucleotides outside the gene matches: 6. CDR3 length: 14 amino acids. The germline CDR1 and CDR2 sequences are PRHDT and FYEKMQ (reference sequence). CDR3 residues: CASSRPTGAETQYF. The DNA for the CDR3 is TGTGCCAGCAGCCGACCGACAGGGGCAGAGACCCAGTACTTC.

This clone was seen only once. The rearrangement links TRBV24-1 to TRBJ2-3; 7 positions agree with TRBD2. The CDR3 contains 17 residues. V lost 0 bases, J lost 6 bases, and 11 bases stayed unmatched. Germline CDR1 KGHDR, CDR2 SFDVKD. The CDR3 DNA reads TGTGCCACCAGTGATTTGTTCCCTAGCGGTGGCGTGGATACGCAGTATTTT. Protein: CATSDLFPSGGVDTQYF.

The V gene is TRBV29-1, the J gene TRBJ2-3, with TRBD1 matching 7 bases. The CDR3 is 11 residues long. Germline CDR1 SQVTM, CDR2 ANQGSEA. Trimming at V came to 7 bases and at J to 6 bases, leaving 4 bases not matched to a gene. The chain's CDR3 is CSADRADTQYF. The DNA for the CDR3 is TGCAGCGCTGACAGGGCGGATACGCAGTATTTT.

V and J are TRBV5-1 and TRBJ2-7, with a possible D match to TRBD1 (6 bases). Germline V lookup: CDR1 SGHRS, CDR2 YFSETQ. Trimming pared 5 bases from V and 7 bases from J, leaving 22 bases between. The CDR3 is 15 residues long. In nucleotides, the CDR3 is TGCGCCAGCAGAATAGGGACATTTGCATCGGATGAGCAGTACTTC. It translates to CASRIGTFASDEQYF. Based on the CDR3 plus reference TRBV5-1 and TRBJ2-7, the full variable domain is KAGVTQTPRYLIKTRGQQVTLSCSPISGHRSVSWYQQTPGQGLQFLFEYFSETQRNKGNFPGRFSGRQFSNSRSEMNVSTLELGDSALYLCASRIGTFASDEQYFGPGTRLTVT.

The V gene is TRBV3-1 (or the pseudogene TRBV3-2), the J gene TRBJ1-2, with D unresolved. V lost 1 base and J 4 bases, leaving 7 bases between the germline ends. Germline V gene lookup returns CDR1 LGHDT and CDR2 YNNKEL (reference sequence). CDR3 size: 13 residues. Here the CDR3 reads CASSQVNSYGYTF. The CDR3 DNA reads TGTGCCAGCAGCCAAGTAAACAGCTATGGCTACACCTTC.

This sequence joins TRBV19 and TRBJ2-7, with 12 bases fitting TRBD1. The V segment lost 2 bases and the J segment 5 bases; nucleotides outside the gene matches: 4. The V gene's germline CDR1 is LNHDA and CDR2 SQIVND (reference sequence). The length of the CDR3 is 15 residues. The CDR3 reads CASSITGQGANEQYF. The DNA of the CDR3 is TGTGCCAGTAGTATAACGGGACAGGGGGCGAACGAGCAGTACTTC.

The gene calls are TRBV6-4 and TRBJ2-7; 7 bases map to TRBD1. The CDR3 is 14 residues long. CDR1 MRHNA and CDR2 SNTAGT come from the germline V gene. Trimming at V came to 8 bases and at J to 6 bases, leaving 13 bases not matched to a gene. The CDR3 spells CASQKDRRGIEQYF. The CDR3 DNA follows: TGTGCCAGCCAAAAGGACAGGCGAGGAATCGAGCAGTACTTC.